These T cell receptor beta chains were read from a single sample in a study of lymphopenia after photon versus proton radiotherapy. The protocol was immunoSEQ multiplex PCR, while the TCRdb copy is restricted to in-frame clones and leaves out a portion. This table holds about 14,000 clones, about 79% found once. The sequencing here drew on peripheral blood, taken from a patient treated with photon-based radiotherapy. The receptors originated from a man between 50 and 59 years old with gastric cancer. CDR3s include the opening cysteine and the closing phenylalanine or tryptophan. D genes are given only for firm matches. Where a row states a size, it is once, few, many or the class of an expanded clone; other rows omit it.

j_gene,d_gene,abundance,v_gene,CDR3nt,CDR3aa
TRBJ1-5,-,-,TRBV7-3,TGTGCCAGCAGCCAACAGGGTGGTGGGCAGCCCCAGCATTTT,CASSQQGGGQPQHF
TRBJ2-2,-,once,TRBV6-1,TGTGCCAGCTGTAAAAATCAGGAGACCGGGGAGCTGTTTTTT,CASCKNQETGELFF
TRBJ2-5,-,-,TRBV30,TGTGCCGCAGAAATCAGGGAGACCCAGTACTTC,CAAEIRETQYF
TRBJ2-3,-,-,TRBV6-4,TGTGCCAGCAGTGACTCTGGGGGCACAGATACGCAGTATTTT,CASSDSGGTDTQYF
TRBJ1-1,TRBD1,few,TRBV7-3,TGTGCCAGCAGCTCCACGACAGGGGAGGGACTTATCTTT,CASSSTTGEGLIF
TRBJ1-6,TRBD1,-,TRBV27,TGTGCCAGCAGGGTAGGGGGCACCAATTCACCCCTCCACTTT,CASRVGGTNSPLHF
TRBJ1-1,-,-,TRBV5-8,TGTGCCAGCAGCTTCGGACTGGGGGGTGAAGCTTTCTTT,CASSFGLGGEAFF
TRBJ1-6,-,-,TRBV5-1,TGCGCCAGCAGCTTGAGAGGGACGGCCGATAATTCACCCCTCCACTTT,CASSLRGTADNSPLHF
TRBJ2-5,TRBD2,-,TRBV5-6,TGTGCCAGCAGCTTGGCTAGCGGGGGGGTCTGGGAGACCCAGTACTTC,CASSLASGGVWETQYF
TRBJ1-2,-,-,TRBV6-1,TGTGCCAGCAGTGAAAAGTCTCGACGGTTCTCAGGCTACACCTTC,CASSEKSRRFSGYTF
TRBJ1-2,-,-,TRBV7-2,TGTGCCAGCAGCTCTGGACAGTTTCATGGCTACACCTTC,CASSSGQFHGYTF
TRBJ1-2,-,-,TRBV19,TGTGCCAGTAGTATGCCAGGGGATTCCTATGGCTACACCTTC,CASSMPGDSYGYTF
TRBJ2-2,-,-,TRBV5-6,TGTGCCAGCAGCCCCTTCGAGGTCGTGAACACCGGGGAGCTGTTTTTT,CASSPFEVVNTGELFF
TRBJ1-3,-,-,TRBV29-1,TGCAGCGTTTCCAGGGGAAACACCATATATTTT,CSVSRGNTIYF
TRBJ1-2,-,-,TRBV7-9,TGTGCCAGCAGCTTTTCCGGGACCTTGGGGCTTGGCTACACCTTC,CASSFSGTLGLGYTF
TRBJ2-3,-,-,TRBV4-1,TGCGCCAGCAGCCCCCAGGGGCCGAAAGATACGCAGTATTTT,CASSPQGPKDTQYF
TRBJ2-7,-,-,TRBV7-6,TGTGCCAGCAGCTTAGCAGCCGACACAGCCTACGAGCAGTACTTC,CASSLAADTAYEQYF
TRBJ1-3,-,-,TRBV11-2,TGTGCCAGCAGCTTAGCGGGAGACAGTGGAAACACCATATATTTT,CASSLAGDSGNTIYF
TRBJ2-2,TRBD2,few,TRBV18,TGTGCCAGCTCGGGACTAGCGGCCGGGGAGCTGTTTTTT,CASSGLAAGELFF
TRBJ1-2,-,-,TRBV12-2,TGTGCAAGTCGCTTCGGACAGGCTTATGGCTACACCTTC,CASRFGQAYGYTF
TRBJ2-7,TRBD1,-,TRBV11-2,TGTGCCAGCAGCTTAGGGACAGGGGTATTCTACGAGCAGTACTTC,CASSLGTGVFYEQYF
TRBJ2-3,-,-,TRBV19,TGTGCCAGTAGTACAAACACAGATACGCAGTATTTT,CASSTNTDTQYF
TRBJ1-2,-,-,TRBV30,TGTGCCTGGAGTGTACATCGTCGTTTGACCTCGGACGGCTACACCTTC,CAWSVHRRLTSDGYTF
TRBJ1-2,-,-,TRBV7-8,TGTGCCAGCAGCCCCGGACAATCCGGCTACACCTTC,CASSPGQSGYTF
TRBJ2-1,-,-,TRBV9,TGTGCCAGCAGCGTAGGACAGACTAGAGAGCAGTTCTTC,CASSVGQTREQFF
TRBJ2-7,-,-,TRBV6-5,TGTGCCAGTACCGGACGTGCATCCTACGAGCAGTACTTC,CASTGRASYEQYF
TRBJ2-3,-,-,TRBV9,TGTGCCAGCAGCGTCCGGGTCGGCGGCACGACTAGCACAGATACGCAGTATTTT,CASSVRVGGTTSTDTQYF
TRBJ1-2,-,-,TRBV19,TGTGCCAGTACGGGGGAGTTTGACTATGGCTACACCTTC,CASTGEFDYGYTF
TRBJ1-1,TRBD1,-,TRBV5-1,TGCGCCAGCAGCTTCCAGGGGGCTGAAGCTTTCTTT,CASSFQGAEAFF
TRBJ1-2,-,-,TRBV11-2,TGTGCCAGCAGCTTAGACAGTTACTACAACTATGGCTACACCTTC,CASSLDSYYNYGYTF
TRBJ2-1,TRBD2,-,TRBV4-1,TGCGCCAGCAGCCATCTAGCGGGGGGGTCCTACAATGAGCAGTTCTTC,CASSHLAGGSYNEQFF
TRBJ2-1,-,-,TRBV7-3,TGTGCCAGCAGCCCGGATTACTATGGCTTTTTATTCTTC,CASSPDYYGFLFF
TRBJ1-2,-,-,TRBV7-2,TGTGCCAGCAGCTTAGACTCGGCCGGTTCTAACTATGGCTACACCTTC,CASSLDSAGSNYGYTF
TRBJ2-1,TRBD2,-,TRBV18,TGTGCCAGCTCACCACTCAGCGGGGGAAACCGACCTGAGCAGTTCTTC,CASSPLSGGNRPEQFF
TRBJ1-2,TRBD1,-,TRBV5-4,TGTGCCAGCAGCCGGGACAGCGGTAACTATGGCTACACCTTC,CASSRDSGNYGYTF
TRBJ2-3,TRBD2,-,TRBV10-3,TGTGCCATCAGTGAGTCAGTGGGAATAGCGGGACCCACAGATACGCAGTATTTT,CAISESVGIAGPTDTQYF
TRBJ2-3,-,-,TRBV19,TGTGCCAGTAGGCCAGGGGCGACAGATACGCAGTATTTT,CASRPGATDTQYF
TRBJ2-7,-,-,TRBV7-6,TGTGCCAGCAGCTTAGCTGTGGCAGGGGTTTTGTCCGAGCAGTACTTC,CASSLAVAGVLSEQYF
TRBJ1-6,-,-,TRBV27,TGTGCCAGCAGTGGCAGCCGCTCCTATAATTCACCCCTCCACTTT,CASSGSRSYNSPLHF
TRBJ2-5,-,-,TRBV18,TGTGCCAGCTCCCCCCAGAAGGGCTGGAGCGAGACCCAGTACTTC,CASSPQKGWSETQYF
TRBJ1-1,TRBD1,-,TRBV29-1,TGCAGCGTTGGTACGGGACAGGGCGCTGAAGCTTTCTTT,CSVGTGQGAEAFF
TRBJ1-2,-,-,TRBV10-2,TGCGCCAGCAGTGGATCCTCCAGGGACTATGGCTACACCTTC,CASSGSSRDYGYTF
TRBJ2-2,-,few,TRBV11-1,TGTGCCAGCAGCCTGACCCACACCGGGGAGCTGTTTTTT,CASSLTHTGELFF
TRBJ1-1,-,-,TRBV6-1,TGTGCCAGCAGTGAAGTATGGAACACTGAAGCTTTCTTT,CASSEVWNTEAFF
TRBJ1-6,-,-,TRBV19,TGTGCCAGTACCCTCGGGGGCCGGGGTGCGTATAATTCACCCCTCCACTTT,CASTLGGRGAYNSPLHF
TRBJ2-7,TRBD2,few,TRBV2,TGTGCCAGCCGAATTGGAGCGGGGCCGGGACTACAGCAGTACTTC,CASRIGAGPGLQQYF
TRBJ2-4,-,-,TRBV18,TGTGCCAGCTCACCACCGGGACAAATAGCCAAAAACATTCAGTACTTC,CASSPPGQIAKNIQYF
TRBJ1-2,TRBD1,once,TRBV10-3,TGTGCCAGCCGGGACAGTGAAACTAACTATGGCTACACCTTC,CASRDSETNYGYTF
TRBJ1-1,-,-,TRBV29-1,TGCAGCGCCGGGGCCAGGGGTATGAACACTGAAGCTTTCTTT,CSAGARGMNTEAFF
TRBJ1-2,TRBD1,-,TRBV6-6,TGTGCCAGCAGTTACGGATCGGGACAGGGCTTATATGGCTACACCTTC,CASSYGSGQGLYGYTF
TRBJ2-7,TRBD2,-,TRBV19,TGTGCCAGTAGTATAACGGCTAGCGGGGGTCGCGAGCAGTACTTC,CASSITASGGREQYF
TRBJ2-3,TRBD1,-,TRBV6-1,TGTGCCAGCAGATCTTTCAGGGGGCCAACAGATACGCAGTATTTT,CASRSFRGPTDTQYF
TRBJ2-7,-,-,TRBV10-1,TGCGCCAGCAGTGAAGGTCCGACAGGAACCTACGAGCAGTACTTC,CASSEGPTGTYEQYF
TRBJ2-3,-,-,TRBV5-7,TGTGCCAGCAGCCCCCCCAGGGGTGGCGGGAAAACAGATACGCAGTATTTT,CASSPPRGGGKTDTQYF
TRBJ1-1,-,-,TRBV7-2,TGTGCCAGCAATCCTCGGGCACAGGAGAACACTGAAGCTTTCTTT,CASNPRAQENTEAFF
TRBJ1-5,-,-,TRBV6-1,TGTGCCAGCATGTTAAAGGGGAGCAATCAGCCCCAGCATTTT,CASMLKGSNQPQHF
TRBJ2-5,TRBD1,once,TRBV5-5,TGTGCCAGCAGTTACTCGACAGGGGGCGCGTCCGGAGAGACCCAGTACTTC,CASSYSTGGASGETQYF
TRBJ2-1,-,once,TRBV19,TGTGCCAGTACAGCCTACAATGAGCAGTTCTTC,CASTAYNEQFF